These 32 T cell receptor beta chains came from one sample sequenced in a study of regulatory T cells in long-lasting Graves disease. Time point reported: persistent/refractory GD, antithyroid drugs over 5 years with positive TRAb. Isolated PBMC RNA provided the starting material for the TCR library. Arm-PCR of CDR3 regions with iRepertoire HTBI primers generated TCR beta libraries. TCRdb itself ran the multiplex PCR reads through MiXCR, one entry per CDR3 protein. This sample has 700,000 or so distinct CDR3 sequences, with 30% found just once. The sequences come from peripheral blood mononuclear cells (PBMCs), collected when the disease was refractory, from a patient treated with antithyroid drugs. These receptors were obtained from a female donor with Graves disease.

This rearrangement joins TRBV20-1 to TRBJ2-2; possibly TRBD2 for D (7 bases). The CDR3 has 15 amino acids. CDR1 and CDR2 (germline): DFQATT, SNEGSKA (reference sequence). Trimming cost V 0 bases and J 4 bases, with 12 bases left between them. The CDR3 loop reads CSAREGGRVTGELFF. Written as DNA, the CDR3 is TGCAGTGCTAGAGAGGGGGGGCGCGTCACCGGGGAGCTGTTTTTT.

This clonotype came up many times. This chain joins TRBV28 and TRBJ1-6, with D uncertain. This CDR3 region has 15 residues. Trimming cost V 6 bases and J 10 bases, with 19 bases left between them. The germline gives CDR1 MDHEN, CDR2 SYDVKM. The CDR3 here is CASSRADIVGSPLHF. CDR3 in DNA: TGTGCCAGCAGCCGCGCCGACATCGTGGGCTCACCCCTCCACTTT.

In this sample, this clonotype turned up a few times. The chain uses TRBV5-1 and TRBJ2-1; D is tentatively TRBD1 or TRBD2 (5 bases each). Trimming pared 0 bases from V and 5 bases from J, leaving 12 bases between. Germline V CDR1 and CDR2: SGHRS, YFSETQ. The CDR3 contains 15 residues. This chain's CDR3 is CASSLDGAGHNEQFF. As DNA, the CDR3 is TGCGCCAGCAGCTTGGACGGGGCTGGACACAATGAGCAGTTCTTC.

There are a few counts of this clonotype. The chain has TRBV28 and TRBJ1-1, with TRBD1 as a possible D gene (5 bases). The V gene's germline CDR1 is MDHEN and CDR2 SYDVKM. Trimming cost V 4 bases and J 4 bases, with 16 bases left between them. The length of the CDR3 is 15 residues. The CDR3 is CASSSFRDGSTEAFF. CDR3 DNA sequence: TGTGCCAGCAGTTCGTTTAGGGACGGGAGCACTGAAGCTTTCTTT. The variable domain in full, with the rest retrieved from reference TRBV28 and TRBJ1-1, is DVKVTQSSRYLVKRTGEKVFLECVQDMDHENMFWYRQDPGLGLRLIYFSYDVKMKEKGDIPEGYSVSREKKERFSLILESASTNQTSMYLCASSSFRDGSTEAFFGQGTRLTVV.

The chain joins TRBV3-1 to TRBJ2-7, with 11 bases identical to TRBD1. This CDR3 is 19 amino acids long. With 4 bases clipped from V and 5 bases from J, the junction kept 19 bases outside the gene matches. Germline V gives CDR1 LGHDT, CDR2 YNNKEL (reference sequence). In DNA form, the CDR3 reads TGTGCCAGCAGCCGAAGGACAGGGGGCGTACCCGTAGGGGGGCACGAGCAGTACTTC. Amino acids: CASSRRTGGVPVGGHEQYF.

This clonotype has a single count. The chain carries TRBV18 and TRBJ1-6; D is uncertain. The germline V gene has CDR1 KGHSH and CDR2 LQKENI. The CDR3 runs 13 residues. Trimming took 0 bases from V and 6 from J, leaving 3 bases between them. CDR3 in amino acids: CASSPPSNSPLHF. In nucleotides, the CDR3 is TGTGCCAGCTCACCACCCTCTAATTCACCCCTCCACTTT.

This clonotype has more than one count but fewer than ten. V gene TRBV28 combines with J gene TRBJ1-2, with D possibly being TRBD1 (6 bases). The V end was cut by 7 bases, the J end by 7 bases, with 13 bases between. Germline V CDR1 and CDR2: MDHEN, SYDVKM. CDR3 length: 12 residues. The CDR3 loop reads CASIHQGFGYTF. The CDR3 bases are TGTGCCAGCATTCACCAGGGGTTTGGCTACACCTTC.

This clonotype has at least ten counts. A read error may account for a junction end that differs from germline. The J gene is TRBJ1-1, the V gene TRBV2, with D perhaps TRBD1 (5 bases). CDR3 size: 14 residues. CDR1 is SNHLY and CDR2 is FYNNEI in the germline V gene. CDR3 nucleotide sequence: TGCGCCAGCAGTGAGGGGACTGGGAACACTGAAGCTTTCTTT. Protein sequence: CASSEGTGNTEAFF. The whole variable domain, remainder taken from reference TRBV2 and TRBJ1-1, is EPEVTQTPSHQVTQMGQEVILRCVPISNHLYFYWYRQILGQKVEFLVSFYNNEISEKSEIFDDQFSVERPDGSNFTLKIRSTKLEDSAMYFCASSEGTGNTEAFFGQGTRLTVV.

The chain employs TRBV20-1 and TRBJ2-7, with no clear D. The CDR3 extends over 11 amino acids. The V and J ends lost 4 bases and 4 bases respectively, with 8 bases between them. Germline lookup yields CDR1 DFQATT and CDR2 SNEGSKA (reference sequence). CDR3 sequence reads: CSAKLIYEQYF. The CDR3, as DNA: TGCAGTGCTAAGCTTATTTACGAGCAGTACTTC.

This clonotype was detected many times. CDR3 sequence reads: CASSRTGMGEAFF. The DNA of the CDR3 is TGTGCCAGTAGTCGGACAGGGATGGGTGAAGCTTTCTTT. This chain joins TRBV19 and TRBJ1-1; 8 bases agree with TRBD1. Per germline, CDR1 LNHDA and CDR2 SQIVND (reference sequence). The CDR3 spans 13 residues. J was trimmed by 7 bases and V by 5 bases; bases with no gene match: 6. Together with reference TRBV19 and TRBJ1-1, the CDR3 gives the full variable domain: DGGITQSPKYLFRKEGQNVTLSCEQNLNHDAMYWYRQDPGQGLRLIYYSQIVNDFQKGDIAEGYSVSREKKESFPLTVTSAQKNPTAFYLCASSRTGMGEAFFGQGTRLTVV.

This clonotype was picked up one time. Sequence at one end of the junction differs from germline and may be a read error. The chain employs TRBV6-4 and TRBJ1-5; the D is unclear. The germline gives CDR1 MRHNA, CDR2 SNTAGT. The CDR3 length is 13 residues. The CDR3 DNA sequence: TGTGCCAGCAGTTACTCCCGGTATCAGCCCCAGCATTTT. The encoded protein is CASSYSRYQPQHF.

The genes are TRBV3-1 and TRBJ2-7; 9 bases fit TRBD2. CDR1 LGHDT and CDR2 YNNKEL come from the germline V gene (reference sequence). Germline trimming cut 1 base from V and 2 bases from J; bases unmatched to any gene: 3. The CDR3 loop spans 15 amino acids. The CDR3 spells CASSQALAGTYEQYF. DNA of the CDR3: TGTGCCAGCAGCCAAGCCCTAGCGGGAACCTACGAGCAGTACTTC.

The chain employs TRBV2 and TRBJ2-2; no firm D call. Germline CDR1 SNHLY, CDR2 FYNNEI. V was clipped by 4 bases and J by 5 bases, with 8 bases between them. The CDR3 is 13 residues long. The CDR3 region has the DNA TGTGCCAGCAGTGTCGTAAGGACCGGGGAGCTGTTTTTT. Residues: CASSVVRTGELFF. The variable domain in full, completed from reference TRBV2 and TRBJ2-2, reads EPEVTQTPSHQVTQMGQEVILRCVPISNHLYFYWYRQILGQKVEFLVSFYNNEISEKSEIFDDQFSVERPDGSNFTLKIRSTKLEDSAMYFCASSVVRTGELFFGEGSRLTVL.

This chain joins TRBV27 and TRBJ2-7; maybe TRBD2 (6 bases). The CDR3 totals 16 residues. The V gene lost 5 bases and the J gene lost 0 bases, with 17 bases spanning the gap. Germline CDR1 and CDR2: MNHEY and SMNVEV (reference sequence). CDR3 loop: CASSPSSGTRSYEQYF. DNA for the CDR3: TGTGCCAGCAGTCCGTCGTCCGGGACTCGCTCCTACGAGCAGTACTTC.

The rearrangement joins TRBV12-3 or TRBV12-4 to TRBJ2-3; D ambiguous. This CDR3 contains 15 residues. V was cut by 2 bases and J by 2 bases, with 11 bases left in between. CDR3 DNA sequence: TGTGCCAGCAGTTTAAGCGTGACGGTCACAGATACGCAGTATTTT. Protein product: CASSLSVTVTDTQYF.

The chain uses TRBV14 and TRBJ1-4, with 8 bases fitting TRBD1. CDR3 length equals 16 residues. From germline, CDR1 is SGHDN and CDR2 FVKESK. V shed 1 base, J shed 7 bases, and the junction held 8 bases outside the gene matches. CDR3 DNA: TGTGCCAGCAGCCAAGTTCGGCGACAGGGGATTGAAAAACTGTTTTTT. Amino acids: CASSQVRRQGIEKLFF.

This clonotype was observed a few times. J is TRBJ2-5 and V is TRBV30, with TRBD1 matching 7 bases. V shed 3 bases and J 4 bases; nucleotides not matched to a gene: 5. Germline-derived CDR1 and CDR2 are GTSNPN and SVGIG (reference sequence). The CDR3 is 13 residues long. The CDR3, as DNA: TGTGCCTGGAGCGGCTCAGGGGGAGAGACCCAGTACTTC. Protein sequence: CAWSGSGGETQYF.

The CDR3 spells CATSSFGSTYEQYF. The CDR3 region has the DNA TGTGCCACCAGCTCATTCGGTTCCACCTACGAGCAGTACTTC. The J gene is TRBJ2-7, the V gene TRBV19; D is uncertain. The CDR3 is 14 residues long. Between the trimmed V and J ends, which lost 10 bases and 2 bases, there was a span of 18 bases. Per the germline V gene, CDR1 is LNHDA and CDR2 is SQIVND (reference sequence).

The chain recombines TRBV29-1 with TRBJ2-7, with a tentative D call TRBD1 (6 bases). The V gene's germline CDR1 is SQVTM and CDR2 ANQGSEA. The CDR3 spans 11 residues. The germline V and J ends were trimmed by 6 bases and 4 bases, with 10 bases remaining between them. CDR3 in amino acids: CSVARGYEQYF. The DNA for the CDR3 is TGCAGCGTGGCGAGGGGGTACGAGCAGTACTTC.

V usage is TRBV2 and J usage is TRBJ2-2; maybe TRBD2 (5 bases). The CDR3 spans 15 residues. V lost 6 bases, J lost 7 bases, and 18 bases lay in between. Germline CDR1 and CDR2: SNHLY and FYNNEI. CDR3 sequence reads: CASSASWTSGGELFF. The CDR3 coding sequence is TGTGCCAGCAGCGCCAGTTGGACTTCTGGCGGGGAGCTGTTTTTT. Based on the CDR3 plus reference TRBV2 and TRBJ2-2, the full variable domain is EPEVTQTPSHQVTQMGQEVILRCVPISNHLYFYWYRQILGQKVEFLVSFYNNEISEKSEIFDDQFSVERPDGSNFTLKIRSTKLEDSAMYFCASSASWTSGGELFFGEGSRLTVL.

The chain couples TRBV6-2 or TRBV6-3 to TRBJ1-2, with TRBD1 identical over 10 bases. Germline CDR1 reads MNHEY; CDR2 reads SVGEGT. The CDR3 length is 15 residues. The V and J ends lost 10 bases and 2 bases, in that order; junction bases with no gene match: 10. The CDR3 region is CATKLTGQGNYGYTF. As DNA, the CDR3 is TGTGCCACCAAGTTAACGGGACAGGGGAACTATGGCTACACCTTC.

Here the CDR3 DNA reads TGCGCCAGCCGTGGGATCCGGGACAGGGGAGAGAAAGAGCAGTACTTC. Encoded protein: CASRGIRDRGEKEQYF. The chain couples TRBV5-1 to TRBJ2-7; TRBD1 matches 10 bases. V lost 7 bases and J lost 7; bases outside the gene matches: 17. The V gene's germline CDR1 is SGHRS and CDR2 YFSETQ. CDR3 length equals 16 residues.

Many counts were recorded for this clonotype. The rearrangement uses TRBV3-1 and TRBJ1-1; no firm D call. The CDR3 runs 13 residues. Germline loops: CDR1 LGHDT, CDR2 YNNKEL (reference sequence). Deletions cut 1 base from V and 10 bases from J, with 13 bases between. The CDR3 DNA follows: TGTGCCAGCAGCCAAGGGACGACGGGGAGAGCTTTCTTT. It encodes CASSQGTTGRAFF.

Note on this clonotype: This may stem from a read error, because a much larger clone lies one nucleotide away. This chain connects TRBV11-2 to TRBJ2-5, with 7 bases matching TRBD1. Germline CDR1 SGHAT, CDR2 FQNNGV. The CDR3 is made up of 14 amino acids. CDR3 in amino acids: CASSPTGNQEAQYF. Here the CDR3 DNA reads TGTGCCAGCAGCCCGACAGGGAACCAAGAGGCCCAGTACTTC.

V gene TRBV19 combines with J gene TRBJ2-5; 7 bases agree with TRBD2. CDR3 size: 13 residues. Germline CDR1 reads LNHDA; CDR2 reads SQIVND (reference sequence). Trimming took 7 bases from V and 4 from J; bases not matched to a gene: 6. The CDR3 sequence is CASTAVAGETQYF. The CDR3 DNA reads as TGTGCCAGTACGGCGGTAGCGGGAGAGACCCAGTACTTC.

This clonotype was detected only a few times. The chain combines TRBV19 with TRBJ1-1; the D is unclear. This CDR3 is built from 14 residues. Trimming pared 3 bases from V and 2 bases from J, leaving 10 bases between. Per germline, CDR1 LNHDA and CDR2 SQIVND (reference sequence). The CDR3 sequence is CASSIRKPNTEAFF. The CDR3, as DNA: TGTGCCAGTAGTATCAGGAAGCCTAACACTGAAGCTTTCTTT.

The table lists this clonotype with a few counts. This chain joins TRBV7-2 and TRBJ2-5, with D maybe TRBD2 (5 bases). Germline CDR1 reads SGHTA; CDR2 reads FQGNSA. The ends were cut back, 0 bases at V and 1 base at J, with 12 bases in the middle. The CDR3 sequence is 16 residues long. DNA for the CDR3: TGTGCCAGCAGCTTAGCAGTCGGCCGGGGCCAAGAGACCCAGTACTTC. This gives the protein CASSLAVGRGQETQYF.

J is TRBJ2-7 and V is TRBV5-1; 8 bases are shared with TRBD2. The CDR3 is 14 amino acids. Germline CDR1 is SGHRS and CDR2 is YFSETQ. J gave up 7 bases and V 4 bases, and 10 bases lay outside the gene matches. CDR3 sequence reads: CASSLGLADGEQYF. DNA of the CDR3: TGCGCCAGCAGCCTCGGACTAGCCGACGGGGAGCAGTACTTC.

The genes are TRBV12-5 and TRBJ1-3; perhaps TRBD1 as D (5 bases). The CDR3 consists of 18 residues. The germline V gene has CDR1 LGHNT and CDR2 FRNRAP. Trimming removed 0 bases from V and 0 bases from J, with 15 bases in between. The CDR3 nucleotides read TGTGCTAGTGGTTTGGTACTGAGCAACAGGTTCTCTGGAAACACCATATATTTT. Its protein is CASGLVLSNRFSGNTIYF.

This clonotype was counted between two and nine times. The chain carries TRBV29-1 and TRBJ1-4; 7 bases align to TRBD1. J was trimmed by 0 bases and V by 6 bases; bases with no gene match: 7. CDR1 SQVTM and CDR2 ANQGSEA come from the germline V gene. This CDR3 has 15 amino acids. CDR3 amino acids: CSVRRDSPTNEKLFF. CDR3 bases: TGCAGCGTCAGAAGGGACAGTCCAACTAATGAAAAACTGTTTTTT.

This clonotype was counted only a few times. CDR3 amino acids: CASSLSGRWQVPTEAFF. In DNA, the CDR3 is TGTGCCAGCAGTTTATCCGGTCGGTGGCAGGTTCCAACTGAAGCTTTCTTT. The V gene is TRBV28, the J gene TRBJ1-1; D remains ambiguous. Deletions cut 1 base from V and 5 bases from J, with 20 bases between. The V gene's germline CDR1 is MDHEN and CDR2 SYDVKM. This CDR3 comprises 17 residues.

The J gene is TRBJ1-5, the V gene TRBV20-1; D gene uncertain. V lost 6 bases and J 5 bases, leaving 11 bases between the germline ends. From germline, CDR1 is DFQATT and CDR2 SNEGSKA (reference sequence). The CDR3 is 12 residues long. CDR3 protein: CSALGSDQPQHF. For the CDR3, the DNA is TGCAGTGCCCTAGGGTCCGATCAGCCCCAGCATTTT.